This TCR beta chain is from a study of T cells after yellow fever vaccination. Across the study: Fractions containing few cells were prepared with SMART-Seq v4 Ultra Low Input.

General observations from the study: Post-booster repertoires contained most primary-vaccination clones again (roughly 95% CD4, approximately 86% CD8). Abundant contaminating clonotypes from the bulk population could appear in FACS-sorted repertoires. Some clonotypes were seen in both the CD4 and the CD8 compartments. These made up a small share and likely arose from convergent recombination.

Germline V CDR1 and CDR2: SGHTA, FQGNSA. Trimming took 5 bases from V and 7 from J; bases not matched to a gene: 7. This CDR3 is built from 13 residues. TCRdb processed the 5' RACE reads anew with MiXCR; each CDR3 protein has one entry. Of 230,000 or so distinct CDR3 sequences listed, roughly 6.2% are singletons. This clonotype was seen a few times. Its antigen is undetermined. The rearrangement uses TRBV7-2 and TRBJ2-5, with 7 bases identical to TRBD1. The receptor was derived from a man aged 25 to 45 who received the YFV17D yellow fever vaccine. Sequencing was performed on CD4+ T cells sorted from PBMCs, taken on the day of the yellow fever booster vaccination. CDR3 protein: CASSADRDGTQYF. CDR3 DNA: TGTGCCAGCAGCGCAGACAGGGACGGGACCCAGTACTTC.